What follows are 3 T cell receptor beta chains derived from one specimen sequenced in a study of blood T cell repertoires in COVID-19 (dated by TCRdb to the early 2020s). To prepare the library, the immunoSEQ multiplex PCR assay was applied. TCRdb obtained this table from immuneACCESS and retained in-frame rearrangements with V and J assigned. These tables miss some clones; where compared with another copy, unresolved V genes account for less than half of the shortfall, and the remainder is unexplained. The sample table records 240,000 or so clones; around 87% of these occur just once. 3% to 4% of the sample is taken by the ten largest. Specimen: PBMCs or T cells enriched from blood (not recorded which). The origin of the receptors is a middle-aged woman with acute COVID-19.

The chain is built from TRBV3-1 (or the pseudogene TRBV3-2) and TRBJ2-1; TRBD1 matches at 9 bases. The CDR3 covers 15 residues. The ends lost 4 bases at V and 1 base at J; junction bases unmatched: 2. From germline, CDR1 is LGHDT and CDR2 YNNKEL (reference sequence). CDR3 amino acids: CASSLGQGSYNEQFF. The CDR3 DNA sequence: TGTGCCAGCAGCCTGGGACAGGGTTCCTACAATGAGCAGTTCTTC.

The gene calls are TRBV3-1 (or the pseudogene TRBV3-2) and TRBJ1-5; 8 bases are a match to TRBD1. V was clipped by 5 bases and J by 5 bases; unmatched bases: 5. The CDR3 consists of 14 residues. From germline, CDR1 is LGHDT and CDR2 YNNKEL (reference sequence). CDR3 DNA: TGTGCCAGCAGCAACGGACAGGGCGATCAGCCCCAGCATTTT. Protein product: CASSNGQGDQPQHF.

The V and J genes are TRBV6-1 and TRBJ2-4, with TRBD2 as a possible D gene (6 bases). This CDR3 region has 16 residues. Trimming left V 4 bases short and J 0 bases short, with 13 bases between. Germline V gene sequence: CDR1 MNHNS, CDR2 SASEGT. This chain's CDR3 is CASSGTGLLAKNIQYF. CDR3 nucleotides: TGTGCCAGCAGTGGGACGGGACTCCTAGCCAAAAACATTCAGTACTTC.